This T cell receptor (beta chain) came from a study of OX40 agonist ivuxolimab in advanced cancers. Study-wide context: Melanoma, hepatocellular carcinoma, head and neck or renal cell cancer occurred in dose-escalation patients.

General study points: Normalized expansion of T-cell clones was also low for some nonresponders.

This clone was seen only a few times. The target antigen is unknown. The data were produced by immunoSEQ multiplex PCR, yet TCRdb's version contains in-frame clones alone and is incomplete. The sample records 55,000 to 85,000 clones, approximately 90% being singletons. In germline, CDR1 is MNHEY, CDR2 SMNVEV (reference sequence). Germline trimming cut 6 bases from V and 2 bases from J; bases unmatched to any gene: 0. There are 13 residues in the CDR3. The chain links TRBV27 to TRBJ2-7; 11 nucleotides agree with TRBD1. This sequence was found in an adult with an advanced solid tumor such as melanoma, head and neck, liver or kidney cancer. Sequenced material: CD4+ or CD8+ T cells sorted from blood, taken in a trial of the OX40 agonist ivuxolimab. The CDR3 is CASRGQGAYEQYF. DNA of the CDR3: TGTGCCAGCAGGGGACAGGGGGCCTACGAGCAGTACTTC.